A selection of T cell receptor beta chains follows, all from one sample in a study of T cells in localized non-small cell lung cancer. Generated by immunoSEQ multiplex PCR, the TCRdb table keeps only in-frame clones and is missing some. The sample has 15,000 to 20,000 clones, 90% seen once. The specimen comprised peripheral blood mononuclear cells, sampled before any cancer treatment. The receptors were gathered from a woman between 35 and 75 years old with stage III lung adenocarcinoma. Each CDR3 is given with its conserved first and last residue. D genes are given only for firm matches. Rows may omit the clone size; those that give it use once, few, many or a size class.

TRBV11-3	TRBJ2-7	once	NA	TGTGCCAGCAGCTTCGAGACAGCGGTATACGAGCAGTACTTC	CASSFETAVYEQYF
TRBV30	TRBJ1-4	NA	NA	TGTGCCTGGAGTGGGGGAACCCATGAAAAACTGTTTTTT	CAWSGGTHEKLFF
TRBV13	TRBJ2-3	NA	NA	TGTGCCAGCAGCTTATTTGGCAGGGTCCCAGATACGCAGTATTTT	CASSLFGRVPDTQYF
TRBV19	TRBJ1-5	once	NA	TGTGCCAGTAGGGGGGGATCAGGGGTCGATCAGCCCCAGCATTTT	CASRGGSGVDQPQHF
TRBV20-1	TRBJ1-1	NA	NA	TGCAGTGCTCCGGACCACACTGAAGCTTTCTTT	CSAPDHTEAFF
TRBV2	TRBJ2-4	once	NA	TGTGCCAGCAGTGTAAATCCCCACCCCAAAAACATTCAGTACTTC	CASSVNPHPKNIQYF
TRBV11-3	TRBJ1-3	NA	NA	TGTGCCAGCAGCTTAGGGAGCCCGGGAAACACCATATATTTT	CASSLGSPGNTIYF
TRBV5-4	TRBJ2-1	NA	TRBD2	TGTGCCAGCAGCTCCCAAGGTGGATTACCGGGAGGGACTAAAATCTATGAGCAGTTCTTC	CASSSQGGLPGGTKIYEQFF
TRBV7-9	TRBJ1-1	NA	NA	TGTGCCAGCAGCTTAGAACTGGATAACCCTGAAGCTTTCTTT	CASSLELDNPEAFF
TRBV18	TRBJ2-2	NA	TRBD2	TGTGCCAGCTCACCACGTCGGACTAGCGCGGCCGGGGAGCTGTTTTTT	CASSPRRTSAAGELFF
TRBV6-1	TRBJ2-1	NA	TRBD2	TGCACAGCGGGAGGTTACAATGAGCAGTTCTTC	CTAGGYNEQFF
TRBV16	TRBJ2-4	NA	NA	TGTGCCAGCAGCCAATCGATGGGTGGGTTACTGGAAGCCAAAAACATTCAGTACTTC	CASSQSMGGLLEAKNIQYF
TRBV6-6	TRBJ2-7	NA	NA	TGTGCCAGCAGTTACGCGGACCTATACGAGCAGTACTTC	CASSYADLYEQYF
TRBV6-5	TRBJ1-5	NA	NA	TGTGCCAGCAGTTACGCGGGGAATCAGCCCCAGCATTTT	CASSYAGNQPQHF
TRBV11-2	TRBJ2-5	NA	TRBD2	TGTGCCAGCAGCTTAGGGGCTAGCGGGAGCAGAGAGACCCAGTACTTC	CASSLGASGSRETQYF
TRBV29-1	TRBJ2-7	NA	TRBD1	TGCAGCGTTGACGATGCCGGGACAGGGGATTACGAGCAGTACTTC	CSVDDAGTGDYEQYF
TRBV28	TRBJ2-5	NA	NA	TGTGCCAGCAGTTTGTCTAGCGATGGGGAGACCCAGTACTTC	CASSLSSDGETQYF
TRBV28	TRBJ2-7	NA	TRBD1	TGTGCCAGCAGTAAACCCGGGACAGGAGCCTACGAGCAGTACTTC	CASSKPGTGAYEQYF